The sequence of this T cell receptor (beta chain) was determined in a study of CD8 T cells in ankylosing spondylitis. TCRdb re-derived calls from the 5' RACE reads in MiXCR, one entry per CDR3 protein. The sample contains under 450,000 distinct CDR3 sequences, roughly 20% of which appear only once. This CDR3 comprises 13 residues. Germline values: CDR1 SGHAT, CDR2 FQNNGV. Trimming stripped 2 bases from V and 4 bases from J, with 8 bases between. The origin of this receptor is a male donor with ankylosing spondylitis or in good health (not recorded which). J is TRBJ2-5 and V is TRBV11-2, with no clear D. The sequencing sample was made of blood, either unsorted or a sorted T cell fraction (not recorded which). The CDR3 DNA reads TGTGCCAGCAGCTTACTCTTCGGAGAGACCCAGTACTTC. Translating it yields CASSLLFGETQYF.